This T cell receptor beta chain was identified in a study of cytomegalovirus exposure and HLA in healthy donors. The study's findings and limits: Rates of TCR association differed by HLA locus in a later analysis, with DRB1 highest and HLA-C lowest.

As concerns this clone: Its antigen is not identified.

The trim removed 2 bases at V and 2 bases at J, leaving 3 bases unmatched. Germline V gene sequence: CDR1 KGHSH, CDR2 LQKENI. This CDR3 spans 15 amino acids. PCR employed 60 Vbeta and 13 Jbeta primers. The protocol was immunoSEQ multiplex PCR, while the TCRdb copy is restricted to in-frame clones and leaves out a portion. The sample consists of roughly 120,000 clones, 74% of them appearing once. The receptor's source is a woman aged 50 to 65 in good health and CMV-seropositive. Sequenced sample: PBMCs. The J gene is TRBJ2-7, the V gene TRBV18; 10 bases are a match to TRBD1. The CDR3 DNA reads as TGTGCCAGCTCACCAACCGGGACAGGGGCCTACGAGCAGTACTTC. This translates into CASSPTGTGAYEQYF.